This TCR beta chain was sequenced in a study of Ad26.COV2.S vaccination and SARS-CoV-2 variants (dated by TCRdb to the early 2020s). Describing the broader study: Vaccine-arm donors were drawn from COV1001, a multicentre, randomized, double-blind, placebo-controlled phase I-IIa trial of Ad26.COV2.S in healthy adults. Investigators did not know the trial group allocation while performing experiments and assessing outcomes. Ad26.COV2.S was administered intramuscularly at a dose of 5x10^10 or 1x10^11 viral particles, either as one shot or as two shots given 56 days apart. Sequencing of the TCRbeta repertoire served to evaluate the specificity and breadth of SARS-CoV-2-reactive T cell receptors following Ad26.COV2.S vaccination. Trial participants were randomized into five groups of five: low-dose or high-dose Ad26.COV2.S given once or twice, or placebo on both occasions. The TCR-sequenced set comprised around 32 samples: some 19 Ad26.COV2.S vaccine recipients, 5 placebo recipients and 8 SARS-CoV-2 convalescent individuals.

There are 15 amino acids in the CDR3, from cysteine to phenylalanine inclusive. The sequence is cut down to CDR3 DNA, 45 bases in frame from base 1. V is clipped by 7 bases and J by 0 bases, and the sequence between their germline boundaries is 15 bases long. According to the germline V gene, CDR1 reads ENHRY and CDR2 reads SYGVKD. The treatment or condition tag for this specimen amounts to: some 19 received Ad26.COV2.S at low or high dose, single or two shots; 5 received placebo; per-sample allocation not given. For vaccine and placebo recipients, the sequenced repertoires came from samples collected on day 63 after the first injection. In Cohort 1b, roughly 26 adults aged 18-55 years were enrolled at a single site in Boston, USA, between 29 July and 7 August 2020. Ad26.COV2.S was a replication-incompetent adenovirus type 26 vector that expressed a prefusion-stabilized SARS-CoV-2 spike protein derived from the original Wuhan strain.

The immunoSEQ Assay was the method used to sequence TCRbeta CDR3 regions. After extraction, genomic DNA underwent amplification by bias-controlled multiplex PCR, followed by high-throughput sequencing. Regarding the original processing steps: To quantify the absolute abundance of every unique TCRbeta CDR3 region, sequences were collapsed and filtered. T cell fraction was estimated by normalizing TCRbeta template counts to usable DNA, with usable DNA measured through amplification of reference genes found in all nucleated cells. Repertoire TCRs were annotated as SARS-CoV-2-specific when V gene, CDR3 amino acid sequence and J gene were exactly matched to a known reactive TCR set. The reference SARS-CoV-2 TCR set was obtained from MIRA and was filtered for enrichment in COVID-19-positive ImmuneCODE repertoires, whereby public or cross-reactive TCRs were removed. Using the MIRA antigens, annotated TCRs were further analysed by specific ORF or by position within an ORF. Depth was the summed frequency of annotated unique rearrangements, while breadth was defined as annotated unique rearrangements over total unique productive rearrangements. Two-sided Wilcoxon rank-sum tests were applied when comparing TCR breadth between groups. This immuneACCESS table, as held by TCRdb, lists in-frame sequences with V and J called but not all clones. Of the missing ones, under half trace to an unresolved V gene in checked studies; the others have no known cause. V and J calls and clone size are given by that table; D and trimming were obtained from the DNA. For this sample the table gives 380,000 or so clones, of which around 89% were detected only once. The ten largest clones add up to roughly 4.8% of the sample.

The full study reports these points: Substantial breadth of spike-specific CD8+ and CD4+ T cell responses was reported after vaccination. Vaccine and placebo recipients had similar non-spike TCR breadth, a finding consistent with the vaccine containing only spike. The authors noted that the TCR breadth and depth analyses may have underestimated total T cell responses. The study was not powered to compare responses between vaccine doses or regimens. Compared with placebo recipients, Ad26.COV2.S recipients showed higher spike-specific TCR breadth (P = 0.0014).

Regarding this clone: Its antigen is still unknown. No much larger clone is present one base from it, and per-base qualities are unavailable.

The receptor comes from a person between 18 and 65 years old who received the Ad26.COV2.S COVID-19 vaccine or a placebo. Sequencing used peripheral blood, obtained in a trial of Ad26.COV2.S vaccine versus placebo. This chain joins TRBV10-3 to TRBJ1-2; the D segment cannot be called with confidence. In nucleotide form, the sequence is TGTGCCATCAACGCTCGTCAGGAAGCTAACTATGGCTACACCTTC. This yields the protein CAINARQEANYGYTF.